This TCR beta chain was recorded in a study of blood T cell repertoires in COVID-19. Overall study context: Acute and convalescent COVID-19 specimens originated in the United States, Italy and Spain.

The method was immunoSEQ multiplex PCR; TCRdb's version includes in-frame clones alone and lacks a portion of them. The sample contains fewer than 400,000 clones, 88% of which appear only once. Everyone who took part was roughly 18 to 90 years old, and they came from 20 to 25 US areas. Per the germline V gene, CDR1 is MNHEY and CDR2 is SVGAGI. V lost 6 bases and J lost 3, with 12 bases in between. This CDR3 comprises 15 residues. This clonotype originated in a man aged 25-40 years who had recovered from COVID-19. Source material: PBMCs or T cells enriched from blood (not recorded which). V gene TRBV6-5 combines with J gene TRBJ1-6; D remains ambiguous. The CDR3 DNA reads as TGTGCCAGCAGCGACCGGGGTGGCTATAATTCACCCCTCCACTTT. Protein product: CASSDRGGYNSPLHF.